Each of the 11 T cell receptor beta chains below was sequenced from the same sample in a study of regulatory T cells in long-lasting Graves disease. In building TCR beta libraries, iRepertoire HTBI primers were used together with Arm-PCR of CDR3 regions. TCRdb fed the multiplex PCR reads into MiXCR, producing one record per CDR3 protein. The sample has 200,000 to 250,000 distinct CDR3 sequences; around 20% are singletons. Time point in this sample: newly diagnosed GD, antithyroid drugs for less than 3 months. Researchers made the TCR library from RNA that was extracted from PBMCs. Sequenced here: peripheral blood mononuclear cells (PBMCs), sampled at new diagnosis, from a patient treated with antithyroid drugs. Receptor source: a female donor with Graves disease.

Ten or more counts support this clonotype. This chain connects TRBV14 to TRBJ2-1; the match to TRBD1 covers 9 bases. Looked up from germline, CDR1 is SGHDN and CDR2 is FVKESK. The CDR3 is 15 residues long. The V and J ends lost 1 base and 4 bases, in that order; junction bases with no gene match: 2. In DNA, the CDR3 is TGTGCCAGCAGCCAAGGGACAGGGGCTTACAATGAGCAGTTCTTC. Protein product: CASSQGTGAYNEQFF.

This clonotype was counted at least ten times. The chain is built from TRBV7-2 and TRBJ2-7; TRBD2 matches 9 bases. Germline V CDR1 and CDR2: SGHTA, FQGNSA. V lost 5 bases, J lost 3 bases, and 2 bases stayed unmatched. The CDR3 has 13 residues. The CDR3 sequence: CASSGRGGYEQYF. The CDR3 DNA sequence: TGTGCCAGCAGCGGGCGGGGGGGCTACGAGCAGTACTTC.

The table lists this clonotype with many counts. The chain couples TRBV11-2 to TRBJ2-3; D unresolved. CDR1 is SGHAT and CDR2 is FQNNGV in the germline V gene. Trimming removed 1 base from V and 4 bases from J, with 9 bases in between. This CDR3 contains 14 residues. The CDR3 here is CASSLGIAADTQYF. Here the CDR3 DNA reads TGTGCCAGCAGCTTAGGGATCGCGGCAGATACGCAGTATTTT. Using reference TRBV11-2 and TRBJ2-3 for the parts outside the CDR3, the full variable domain is EAGVAQSPRYKIIEKRQSVAFWCNPISGHATLYWYQQILGQGPKLLIQFQNNGVVDDSQLPKDRFSAERLKGVDSTLKIQPAKLEDSAVYLCASSLGIAADTQYFGPGTRLTVL.

This clonotype occurred many times. The chain links TRBV20-1 to TRBJ2-7, with D possibly TRBD2 on 6 matching bases. The CDR3 runs 14 residues. V was trimmed by 4 bases and J by 7 bases, leaving 20 bases between them. From germline, CDR1 is DFQATT and CDR2 SNEGSKA (reference sequence). CDR3 protein: CSATAGTEDGEQYF. The CDR3 DNA sequence: TGCAGTGCTACTGCGGGGACGGAGGATGGTGAGCAGTACTTC.

The chain employs TRBV15 and TRBJ1-2; possible D gene TRBD1, 6 bases. V was pared by 1 base and J by 9 bases, with 15 bases between. CDR1 and CDR2 from the germline V gene are LNHNV and YYDKDF (reference sequence). This CDR3 has 14 amino acids. The CDR3 protein is CATSRAGGRVSYTF. The CDR3 DNA reads as TGTGCCACCAGCAGAGCCGGGGGCAGGGTTAGCTACACCTTC.

This clonotype came up many times. The genes are TRBV6-2 or TRBV6-3 and TRBJ1-3; D unclear. Trimming took off 5 bases at V and 3 bases at J, with 14 bases between the two ends. Germline CDR1 and CDR2: MNHEY and SVGEGT. The CDR3 is made up of 15 amino acids. CDR3 in amino acids: CASSLSEAGGNTIYF. CDR3 bases: TGTGCCAGCAGTCTGAGCGAGGCCGGTGGAAACACCATATATTTT.

This clonotype was found many times. The chain is built from TRBV7-2 and TRBJ1-6, with a possible D match to TRBD1 (6 bases). The CDR3 length is 15 residues. Germline V gene sequence: CDR1 SGHTA, CDR2 FQGNSA. The V end was cut by 1 base, the J end by 7 bases, with 11 bases between. CDR3 bases: TGTGCCAGCAGCTTAGGGGGGGGCCACAATTCACCCCTCCACTTT. This codes for CASSLGGGHNSPLHF. Full variable domain (missing parts from reference TRBV7-2 and TRBJ1-6): GAGVSQSPSNKVTEKGKDVELRCDPISGHTALYWYRQSLGQGLEFLIYFQGNSAPDKSGLPSDRFSAERTGGSVSTLTIQRTQQEDSAVYLCASSLGGGHNSPLHFGNGTRLTVT.

This clonotype occurred many times. The rearrangement joins TRBV3-1 to TRBJ1-2; no clear D gene. The CDR3 totals 15 residues. V was shortened by 4 bases and J by 0 bases, with 12 bases between the two germline ends. Looked up from germline, CDR1 is LGHDT and CDR2 is YNNKEL (reference sequence). CDR3 protein: CASSLGVGANYGYTF. In DNA, the CDR3 is TGTGCCAGCAGCCTAGGCGTCGGAGCTAACTATGGCTACACCTTC.

This clonotype was detected many times. The chain combines TRBV20-1 with TRBJ2-1; 10 positions agree with TRBD2. The V gene end was trimmed by 3 bases and the J gene end by 3 bases; junction bases not matched to a gene: 8. CDR3 length: 16 amino acids. Germline CDR1 and CDR2: DFQATT and SNEGSKA (reference sequence). CDR3 amino acids: CSASAVAGGNYNEQFF. DNA for the CDR3: TGCAGTGCTAGTGCGGTAGCGGGGGGTAACTACAATGAGCAGTTCTTC.

The J gene is TRBJ2-3, the V gene TRBV10-1; 8 nucleotides align to TRBD1. This CDR3 has 15 amino acids. Germline V gene data show CDR1 as WNHNN and CDR2 as SYGVQD (reference sequence). V dropped 6 bases and J dropped 2; count of bases not matched to a gene: 7. This chain's CDR3 is CASSDRGKITDTQYF. The CDR3 DNA reads as TGCGCCAGCAGCGACAGGGGAAAGATCACAGATACGCAGTATTTT.

The chain carries TRBV19 and TRBJ2-4; 11 positions agree with TRBD1. CDR1 is LNHDA and CDR2 is SQIVND in the germline V gene (reference sequence). V trimming: 4 bases; J trimming: 6 bases; junction bases outside the gene matches: 8. The CDR3 extends over 16 amino acids. The CDR3 region is CASSSGQGAALNIQYF. CDR3 coding DNA: TGTGCCAGTAGTAGTGGACAGGGGGCGGCTTTAAACATTCAGTACTTC.